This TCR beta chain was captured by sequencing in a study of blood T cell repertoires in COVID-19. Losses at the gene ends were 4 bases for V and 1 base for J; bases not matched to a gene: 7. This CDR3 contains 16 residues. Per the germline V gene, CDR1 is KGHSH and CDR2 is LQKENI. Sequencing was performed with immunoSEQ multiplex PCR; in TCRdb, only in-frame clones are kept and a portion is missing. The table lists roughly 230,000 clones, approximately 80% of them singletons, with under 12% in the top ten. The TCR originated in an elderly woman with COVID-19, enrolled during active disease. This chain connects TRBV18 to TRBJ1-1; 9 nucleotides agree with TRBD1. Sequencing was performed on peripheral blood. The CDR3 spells CASSQRGQGRNTEAFF. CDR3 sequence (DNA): TGTGCCAGCTCACAAAGGGGACAGGGAAGGAACACTGAAGCTTTCTTT.